These 13 T cell receptor beta chains were all obtained from the same sample, sequenced in a study of blood T cell repertoires in COVID-19. Profiled with immunoSEQ multiplex PCR; TCRdb holds only in-frame clones, not every one. The sample has tens of thousands of clones, about 86% seen once. The sequencing input was peripheral blood. These receptor sequences come from a woman aged 55-70 years with acute or convalescent COVID-19.

V and J are TRBV7-2 and TRBJ2-3, with TRBD2 identical over 9 bases. The length of the CDR3 is 14 residues. Germline assignment: CDR1 SGHTA and CDR2 FQGNSA. Germline trimming cut 1 base from V and 4 bases from J; bases unmatched to any gene: 0. The CDR3 DNA is TGTGCCAGCAGCTTAGTAGCGGGGGCAGATACGCAGTATTTT. Translated: CASSLVAGADTQYF.

The chain is built from TRBV7-9 and TRBJ1-2; TRBD1 matches 7 bases. CDR3 length: 13 amino acids. The junction had 6 bases not matched to a gene; V was cut back by 4 bases and J by 7 bases. Germline CDR1 and CDR2: SEHNR and FQNEAQ (reference sequence). The CDR3 sequence is CASSYTGVGGYTF. As DNA, the CDR3 is TGTGCCAGCAGCTACACAGGGGTGGGTGGCTACACCTTC.

CDR3 in amino acids: CASSPDRGNTIYF. CDR3 bases: TGTGCCAGCTCACCGGACAGGGGAAACACCATATATTTT. This chain connects TRBV18 to TRBJ1-3; 7 bases match TRBD1. V trimming: 3 bases; J trimming: 4 bases; junction bases outside the gene matches: 0. There are 13 residues in the CDR3. CDR1 KGHSH and CDR2 LQKENI come from the germline V gene.

J is TRBJ2-1 and V is TRBV7-8, with 9 bases identical to TRBD2. With 5 bases clipped from V and 7 bases from J, the junction kept 12 bases outside the gene matches. CDR3 length equals 16 residues. Germline V lookup: CDR1 SGHVS, CDR2 FQNEAQ. The chain's CDR3 is CASSVSGSLSMNEQFF. The DNA of the CDR3 is TGTGCCAGCAGCGTTAGCGGGAGTTTGAGTATGAATGAGCAGTTCTTC.

V and J are TRBV5-1 and TRBJ2-3; the D is unclear. With 1 base removed from V and 3 bases from J, the gap between germline ends came to 6 bases. The germline V gene encodes CDR1 SGHRS and CDR2 YFSETQ. This CDR3 spans 13 amino acids. The CDR3 region is CASSLTLTDTQYF. The CDR3 DNA is TGCGCCAGCAGCTTGACCCTAACAGATACGCAGTATTTT. The full variable domain, rest sourced from reference TRBV5-1 and TRBJ2-3, is KAGVTQTPRYLIKTRGQQVTLSCSPISGHRSVSWYQQTPGQGLQFLFEYFSETQRNKGNFPGRFSGRQFSNSRSEMNVSTLELGDSALYLCASSLTLTDTQYFGPGTRLTVL.

This sequence joins TRBV5-4 and TRBJ1-1, with TRBD1 identical over 12 bases. There are 14 residues in the CDR3. The ends lost 3 bases at V and 12 bases at J; junction bases unmatched: 9. CDR1 and CDR2 from the germline V gene are SGHNT and YYREEE (reference sequence). The CDR3 bases are TGTGCCAGCAGCTCATCACCGGGACAGGGGGCGACTTTCTTT. It yields the protein CASSSSPGQGATFF.

The chain employs TRBV9 and TRBJ2-7; a weak D match, TRBD2 (5 bases). CDR1 is SGDLS, CDR2 YYNGEE, per germline. Trimming removed 0 bases at V and 0 bases at J, with 10 bases between. The CDR3 spans 15 residues. As DNA, the CDR3 is TGTGCCAGCAGCGTAGCTCCGGGGAACTCCTACGAGCAGTACTTC. It yields the protein CASSVAPGNSYEQYF.

This clone was observed a few times. CDR3 in amino acids: CATSDATDNSPLHF. The CDR3 DNA follows: TGTGCCACCAGTGATGCGACAGATAATTCACCCCTCCACTTT. The J gene is TRBJ1-6, the V gene TRBV24-1; D may be TRBD1 (5 bases). CDR1 and CDR2 from the germline V gene are KGHDR and SFDVKD. The ends were cut back, 3 bases at V and 5 bases at J, with 7 bases in the middle. This CDR3 spans 14 amino acids.

The J gene is TRBJ2-7, the V gene TRBV9, with D possibly matching TRBD1 (5 bases). Trimming took off 4 bases at V and 2 bases at J, with 10 bases between the two ends. This CDR3 contains 13 residues. Germline loops: CDR1 SGDLS, CDR2 YYNGEE. CDR3 residues: CASSPRQTYEQYF. CDR3 nucleotide sequence: TGTGCCAGCAGCCCGCGACAGACCTACGAGCAGTACTTC.

The chain joins TRBV5-1 to TRBJ2-3; TRBD2 aligns across 11 bases. CDR1 and CDR2 from the germline V gene are SGHRS and YFSETQ. There are 15 residues in the CDR3. V lost 6 bases and J lost 0; bases outside the gene matches: 3. CDR3 sequence: CASKTSGESTDTQYF. The CDR3 DNA follows: TGCGCCAGCAAGACTAGCGGGGAGAGCACAGATACGCAGTATTTT.

V gene TRBV6-6 combines with J gene TRBJ2-1; 11 bases are a match to TRBD2. V lost 6 bases to trimming and J lost 9 bases; unmatched junction nucleotides: 10. This CDR3 contains 15 residues. Germline V gene lookup returns CDR1 MNHNY and CDR2 SVGAGI (reference sequence). The CDR3 reads CASSSLAGVPGEQFF. In DNA, the CDR3 is TGTGCCAGCAGCTCACTAGCGGGAGTCCCCGGTGAGCAGTTCTTC.

This chain links TRBV19 with TRBJ2-7; 7 positions match TRBD2. V lost 5 bases, J lost 1 base, and 2 bases stayed unmatched. There are 13 residues in the CDR3. Germline V gene sequence: CDR1 LNHDA, CDR2 SQIVND (reference sequence). Here the CDR3 reads CASSGGLSYEQYF. CDR3 sequence (DNA): TGTGCCAGTAGTGGGGGACTATCCTACGAGCAGTACTTC.

This chain links TRBV29-1 with TRBJ1-1, with D perhaps TRBD1 (6 bases). Germline V gives CDR1 SQVTM, CDR2 ANQGSEA. V lost 5 bases, J lost 0 bases, and 10 bases lay in between. The CDR3 is 13 residues long. CDR3 sequence reads: CSVRTVMNTEAFF. The CDR3 DNA is TGCAGCGTTCGGACAGTCATGAACACTGAAGCTTTCTTT.